The present entry profiles one T cell receptor (beta chain) with its context. Its antigen is unknown. Per-base qualities were not stored, and no clone one base away is much larger. The donors belonged to the validation cohort of about 120 subjects, which was separate from the roughly 700-subject first cohort. This record belongs to a study of cytomegalovirus exposure and HLA in healthy donors (dated by TCRdb to the late 2010s). Context from the whole study: The 500 to 800 repertoires of the first cohort and the 120 validation repertoires were produced on the same platform, according to a later analysis. The study was designed to test whether signatures of past pathogen exposure could be identified by cataloging public T cell receptors. In addition to the first cohort of 666 subjects, a separate validation cohort of 100 to 150 different subjects was used. High-throughput TCR immunosequencing, statistical association of individual TCRs with disease status, and machine learning were combined to predict cytomegalovirus infection status.

Preparation of the library involved the immunoSEQ multiplex PCR assay. The paper's processing steps were these. A statistical classification framework was developed to diagnose cytomegalovirus status using the catalog of TCR beta chain sequences. Entries here come from immuneACCESS through TCRdb and include only in-frame sequences with V and J called. Some clones fail to appear in such tables; in the studies checked, an unresolved V gene covers under half of the shortfall, and the cause of the remainder is unknown. From that table come the V and J calls and clone size; the DNA was used to work out D and trimming. The sample table records about 260,000 clones; 90% of these occur just once. The ten biggest clones cover 2.5% to 3.5% of the sample. V and J lose 8 bases and 0 bases, and a span of 16 bases separates them. For CDR1 and CDR2, the germline V gene lists SGHVS and FQNEAQ. The CDR3 runs 16 residues from the cysteine to the phenylalanine. The kept DNA is CDR3 alone, 48 bases in frame from the first base.

Summary of the overall study and its limitations: In both the original and validation cohorts, the classifier was reported to diagnose cytomegalovirus status with high specificity and sensitivity. In vitro tests confirmed that a few of the cytomegalovirus-associated TCR beta chains recognize cytomegalovirus antigens. Most TCR sequences were observed very rarely across donors, whereas some public TCRs were present in many individuals. A later analysis had no HLA typing for the validation cohort, so co-occurrence there was scored across all 110 or so repertoires. It was suggested by the authors that the approach could potentially be generalized to other disease states and immunological phenotypes. Subsequent analysis determined that TCRs grouped into clusters in the first cohort also showed a tendency toward co-occurrence across the 120 validation repertoires, and approximately 94% of cluster scores exceeded 0. The study listed 150 to 200 TCR beta chains as associated with cytomegalovirus.

Sequenced input: PBMCs. This chain is built from TRBV7-8 and TRBJ1-4, with the identity of the D gene unclear. This TCR derives from a woman in her thirties in good health and CMV-seronegative. At the DNA level, the sequence is TGTGCCAGCGGGCCCACCATTTCCCCAACTAATGAAAAACTGTTTTTT. The translation is CASGPTISPTNEKLFF. With the rest looked up from the reference TRBV7-8 and TRBJ1-4 genes rather than sequenced, the full variable domain is GAGVSQSPRYKVAKRGQDVALRCDPISGHVSLFWYQQALGQGPEFLTYFQNEAQLDKSGLPSDRFFAERPEGSVSTLKIQRTQQEDSAVYLCASGPTISPTNEKLFFGSGTQLSVL.